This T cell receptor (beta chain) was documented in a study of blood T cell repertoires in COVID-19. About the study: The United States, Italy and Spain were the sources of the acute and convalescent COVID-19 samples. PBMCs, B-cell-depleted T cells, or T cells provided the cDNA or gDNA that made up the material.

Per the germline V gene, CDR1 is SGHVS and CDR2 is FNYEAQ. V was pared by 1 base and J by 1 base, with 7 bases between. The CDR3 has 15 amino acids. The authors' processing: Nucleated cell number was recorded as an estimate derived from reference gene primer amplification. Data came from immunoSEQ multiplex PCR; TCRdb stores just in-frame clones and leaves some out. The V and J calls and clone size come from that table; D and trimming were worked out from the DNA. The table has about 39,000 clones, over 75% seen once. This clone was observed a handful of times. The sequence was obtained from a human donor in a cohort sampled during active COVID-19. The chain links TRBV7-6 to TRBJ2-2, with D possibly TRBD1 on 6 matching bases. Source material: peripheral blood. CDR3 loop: CASSLGTENTGELFF. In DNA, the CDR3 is TGTGCCAGCAGCTTAGGGACAGAGAACACCGGGGAGCTGTTTTTT.